Given below is one T cell receptor beta chain in context. Its antigen remains unidentified. No base qualities exist here, and no much larger clone lies one base off it. The CDR3 regions of human TCRbeta chains were analyzed by immunosequencing. In the source study's methods: TCRs in the repertoires were matched against a reference library of SARS-CoV-2-specific TCRs that had been generated with the MIRA antigen-specificity platform. Breadth meant the fraction of unique TCRs that were SARS-CoV-2-associated, whereas depth meant the fraction of total T cells that were SARS-CoV-2-associated. Using the MIRA data, every spike-specific TCR was mapped to the spike region that the TCR reacted to and assigned to either a CD4 or a CD8 class. Log10-transformed breadth and depth values were compared by one-way ANOVA with Sidak's multiple comparisons tests. The source is immuneACCESS, and TCRdb retained only in-frame sequences with V and J called. Part of the clones is not carried over; for the studies checked, unresolved V genes explain less than half of this, and the remainder is unexplained. That table supplies the V and J calls and clone size; D and trimming were determined from the DNA. The sample data list over 150,000 clones, and roughly nine tenths of these were observed just once. The ten largest make up approximately 5.1% of the sample.

The CDR3 runs 16 residues from the cysteine to the phenylalanine. Only the CDR3 DNA stays, 48 bases, in frame from base 1. The germline V and J ends show losses of 3 bases and 5 bases respectively, and no gene match explains 9 bases of the junction. CDR1 MGHDK and CDR2 SYGVNS were looked up in the germline V gene. The sample belongs to a study of T cell responses to AZD1222 COVID-19 vaccine (dated by TCRdb to about 2021). With respect to the entire study: TCR sequencing covered 230 or so trial participants: 200 to 210 given two doses of AZD1222 and about 26 given two doses of MenACWY control vaccine. Trial participants were enrolled by age into subgroups of 18-55, 56-69 and 70-plus years, and about 150, 27 and 61 TCR-sequenced participants, respectively, were included in these subgroups. The paper's findings and limits, for the study overall: After two AZD1222 doses, both the breadth and the depth of spike-specific TCRs were significantly higher than at day 0 and than in MenACWY recipients. Most participants were white British and females outnumbered males, and the authors suggested that clonal diversity may have been underestimated. CD4 TCRs associated with the vaccine covered the entire spike protein, and the dominant responses were in regions 160-218 and 743-854. Only five or six AZD1222 recipients were SARS-CoV-2 seropositive at baseline, limiting conclusions about previously exposed vaccinees. Because no day 14 peak-response samples were available, repertoires were characterized only after the peak T cell response. In the small 56-69-year group, the increase in depth fell short of significance, most likely because of low power. Epitopes outside the regions mutated in the B.1.351 and B.1.1.7 variants were reportedly recognized by nearly half of the unique spike-specific TCRs.

Reading the label with the study, this specimen's time point is: baseline before first vaccination. The treatment or condition label on this specimen signifies: meningococcal conjugate vaccine given as trial control. Samples from vaccinated people were obtained from the UK trials COV001 and COV002, which included a single-blind randomized controlled phase 2/3 trial of AZD1222 (ChAdOx1 nCoV-19) in healthy adults. For TCRbeta chain sequencing, PBMC samples from trial participants were taken at day 0 and at day 28 after the second dose. The material sequenced was peripheral blood, taken on day 0 of MenACWY control vaccination. The receptor chain draws on TRBV25-1 and TRBJ2-5; 10 central nucleotides agree with TRBD1. The sequence derives from an adult in good health. The CDR3 reads CASSESGTGVEETQYF. The nucleotide sequence reads TGTGCCAGCAGTGAGTCCGGGACAGGGGTTGAGGAGACCCAGTACTTC.